This TCR beta chain was sequenced during a study of glioma-infiltrating T cells. Amplification of TCR alpha and beta CDR3 regions from RNA used iRepertoire nested multiplex PCR. In TCRdb, the multiplex PCR reads were re-called with MiXCR into one record per CDR3 protein. The sample holds approximately 400,000 distinct CDR3 sequences, roughly two fifths seen once. This CDR3 region has 16 residues. The germline V and J ends were trimmed by 5 bases and 1 base, with 17 bases remaining between them. The germline V gene has CDR1 SGHTA and CDR2 FQGTGA. What was sequenced was glioma tissue, nonneoplastic brain tissue, or PBMCs (not recorded which). The clonotype originates from a human donor with low-grade glioma or glioblastoma, undergoing nonglioma brain surgery, or in good health (not recorded which). J is TRBJ1-1 and V is TRBV7-3; tentatively, D is TRBD1 (6 bases). CDR3 nucleotide sequence: TGTGCCAGCAGCAGTTTACAGGGACCGACGAACACTGAAGCTTTCTTT. Protein: CASSSLQGPTNTEAFF.